Each of the 27 T cell receptor beta chains below was sequenced from the same sample in a study of blood T cell repertoires in COVID-19. Here immunoSEQ multiplex PCR was the method, and the copy in TCRdb shows in-frame clones only, minus some. Found here are around 63,000 clones, 72% of them singletons; the top ten hold roughly 5%. Material for sequencing was peripheral blood. The receptors derive from a woman in her 70s with COVID-19, enrolled during active disease.

This clone has only a few counts. The rearrangement uses TRBV10-3 and TRBJ2-2; D is undetermined. The CDR3 runs 15 residues. Per germline, CDR1 ENHRY and CDR2 SYGVKD. V dropped 4 bases and J dropped 2 bases, with 11 bases sitting between them. CDR3 loop: CAISAGSDNTGELFF. In DNA form, the CDR3 reads TGTGCCATCAGTGCAGGATCAGATAACACCGGGGAGCTGTTTTTT.

This clone was seen a handful of times. In nucleotides, the CDR3 is TGTGCCAGCAGCCAAAATGGGGGACAGGGATCTAGCGAGCAGTACTTC. The encoded protein is CASSQNGGQGSSEQYF. The rearrangement links TRBV4-2 to TRBJ2-7; 9 nucleotides agree with TRBD1. CDR1 is LGHNA and CDR2 is YNFKEQ in the germline V gene. This CDR3 spans 16 amino acids. V shed 2 bases and J 6 bases; nucleotides not matched to a gene: 11.

The chain combines TRBV6-2 or TRBV6-3 with TRBJ1-1; the D gene is possibly TRBD1 (6 bases). The length of the CDR3 is 19 residues. With 2 bases removed from V and 1 base from J, the gap between germline ends came to 23 bases. CDR1 and CDR2 (germline): MNHEY, SVGEGT. CDR3 residues: CASSYPGPGTTLSNTEAFF. The CDR3 DNA sequence: TGTGCCAGCAGTTACCCCGGGCCCGGGACAACCCTATCGAACACTGAAGCTTTCTTT.

J is TRBJ1-2 and V is TRBV27; 12 bases are a match to TRBD1. Germline V CDR1 and CDR2: MNHEY, SMNVEV (reference sequence). J gave up 5 bases and V 5 bases, and 12 bases lay outside the gene matches. The CDR3 is made up of 17 amino acids. CDR3 region: CASSPGRGQGADYGYTF. For the CDR3, the DNA is TGTGCCAGCAGTCCAGGGCGGGGACAGGGGGCTGATTATGGCTACACCTTC.

The chain couples TRBV18 to TRBJ1-1; 7 positions agree with TRBD1. The CDR3 is 14 amino acids. J lost 4 bases, V lost 3 bases, and 5 bases had no gene match. Germline CDR1 is KGHSH and CDR2 is LQKENI. The CDR3 DNA sequence: TGTGCCAGCTCACCCGGGACAGCGGTCACTGAAGCTTTCTTT. Translation gives CASSPGTAVTEAFF.

This clone was detected a few times. The J gene is TRBJ2-7, the V gene TRBV5-6; D unclear. V was pared by 0 bases and J by 0 bases, with 7 bases between. CDR1 and CDR2 (germline): SGHDT, YYEEEE. CDR3 length: 14 amino acids. CDR3 sequence (DNA): TGTGCCAGCAGCTTGGGGCAGAACTCCTACGAGCAGTACGTC. It encodes CASSLGQNSYEQYV.

V and J are TRBV4-2 and TRBJ1-3; D not resolved. Trimming took 1 base from V and 0 from J, leaving 13 bases between them. The length of the CDR3 is 17 residues. Looked up from germline, CDR1 is LGHNA and CDR2 is YNFKEQ. The CDR3 DNA follows: TGTGCCAGCAGCCAAGGCCCCCCGGGTAGCTCTGGAAACACCATATATTTT. Translation: CASSQGPPGSSGNTIYF.

The CDR3 DNA follows: TGTGCCAGCAGCTTCCTGCAGGGCCCAACCGGGGAGCTGTTTTTT. Protein: CASSFLQGPTGELFF. The rearrangement links TRBV11-2 to TRBJ2-2, with D perhaps matching TRBD1 (5 bases). Germline-derived CDR1 and CDR2 are SGHAT and FQNNGV. Trimming pared 3 bases from V and 5 bases from J, leaving 13 bases between. The CDR3 totals 15 residues.

V is TRBV27 and J is TRBJ2-7, with D possibly TRBD2 on 6 matching bases. CDR1 is MNHEY and CDR2 is SMNVEV in the germline V gene (reference sequence). Trimming took 0 bases from V and 4 from J, leaving 13 bases between them. This CDR3 region has 15 residues. CDR3 residues: CASSLSPGEGYEQYV. The CDR3, as DNA: TGTGCCAGCAGTTTATCACCGGGAGAGGGGTACGAGCAGTACGTC.

The chain recombines TRBV9 with TRBJ1-1, with 7 bases identical to TRBD1. V was pared by 0 bases and J by 3 bases, with 14 bases of the junction left unmatched. This CDR3 region has 18 residues. Germline CDR1 and CDR2: SGDLS and YYNGEE. In DNA, the CDR3 is TGTGCCAGCAGCGTAGCTACATCGGACAGGTCGAGGGACACTGAAGCTTTCTTT. Translation gives CASSVATSDRSRDTEAFF. The whole variable domain, remainder taken from reference TRBV9 and TRBJ1-1, is DSGVTQTPKHLITATGQRVTLRCSPRSGDLSVYWYQQSLDQGLQFLIQYYNGEERAKGNILERFSAQQFPDLHSELNLSSLELGDSALYFCASSVATSDRSRDTEAFFGQGTRLTVV.

CDR3 sequence: CASSRLRRGSNYGYTF. The DNA for the CDR3 is TGTGCCAGCAGCAGACTTAGGAGGGGATCGAACTATGGCTACACCTTC. This chain links TRBV6-6 with TRBJ1-2, with D perhaps TRBD1 (5 bases). V was cut by 6 bases and J by 2 bases, with 19 bases left in between. CDR3 size: 16 residues. Germline loops: CDR1 MNHNY, CDR2 SVGAGI (reference sequence).

This clone was recorded once. The chain couples TRBV5-4 to TRBJ2-2; 8 positions match TRBD2. The CDR3 sequence is 14 residues long. Losses at the gene ends were 2 bases for V and 10 bases for J; bases not matched to a gene: 7. Germline CDR1 and CDR2: SGHNT and YYREEE (reference sequence). CDR3: CASSFPTSGEELFF. The DNA for the CDR3 is TGTGCCAGCAGCTTCCCCACTAGCGGAGAGGAGCTGTTTTTT. Supplemented by reference TRBV5-4 and TRBJ2-2, the full variable domain reads ETGVTQSPTHLIKTRGQQVTLRCSSQSGHNTVSWYQQALGQGPQFIFQYYREEENGRGNFPPRFSGLQFPNYSSELNVNALELDDSALYLCASSFPTSGEELFFGEGSRLTVL.

This chain uses TRBV11-2 with TRBJ2-5, with D uncertain. Germline V gene data show CDR1 as SGHAT and CDR2 as FQNNGV. The V and J ends lost 2 bases and 4 bases respectively, with 11 bases between them. This CDR3 spans 14 amino acids. The CDR3 nucleotides read TGTGCCAGCAGCTTATTGGGCCCTCCAGAGACCCAGTACTTC. Translating it yields CASSLLGPPETQYF.

The V gene is TRBV5-1, the J gene TRBJ2-5; tentatively, D is TRBD2 (6 bases). Trimming pared 6 bases from V and 1 base from J, leaving 19 bases between. There are 16 residues in the CDR3. Germline V gene sequence: CDR1 SGHRS, CDR2 YFSETQ. CDR3 loop: CASKLAVSSGQETQYF. The CDR3 DNA sequence: TGCGCCAGCAAATTGGCGGTTAGTAGCGGCCAAGAGACCCAGTACTTC. Full variable domain (rest looked up from reference TRBV5-1 and TRBJ2-5): KAGVTQTPRYLIKTRGQQVTLSCSPISGHRSVSWYQQTPGQGLQFLFEYFSETQRNKGNFPGRFSGRQFSNSRSEMNVSTLELGDSALYLCASKLAVSSGQETQYFGPGTRLLVL.

The CDR3 DNA reads as TGTGCCACCATGTCGGGACAGCGCACAGATACGCAGTATTTT. Translating it yields CATMSGQRTDTQYF. The chain combines TRBV24-1 with TRBJ2-3; TRBD1 matches 7 bases. Germline V gives CDR1 KGHDR, CDR2 SFDVKD. The V and J ends lost 8 bases and 1 base, in that order; junction bases with no gene match: 5. The CDR3 runs to 14 residues.

The rearrangement uses TRBV19 and TRBJ2-1, with TRBD2 identical over 9 bases. The J segment lost 6 bases and the V segment lost 4 bases, leaving 10 bases of the junction unmatched. Germline CDR1 reads LNHDA; CDR2 reads SQIVND (reference sequence). This CDR3 is built from 16 residues. The CDR3 spells CASSTIIAGVTNEQFF. CDR3 coding DNA: TGTGCCAGTAGTACCATTATAGCGGGAGTGACCAATGAGCAGTTCTTC.

CDR3 protein: CASSHTLEPGQGEPDTDTQYF. CDR3 DNA sequence: TGTGCCAGCAGCCACACCCTAGAACCGGGACAGGGCGAGCCCGACACAGATACGCAGTATTTT. The chain employs TRBV14 and TRBJ2-3; 9 positions match TRBD1. The J segment lost 2 bases and the V segment lost 3 bases, leaving 21 bases of the junction unmatched. Germline CDR1 SGHDN, CDR2 FVKESK. This CDR3 spans 21 amino acids. Looking up the rest from reference TRBV14 and TRBJ2-3 gives the full variable domain: EAGVTQFPSHSVIEKGQTVTLRCDPISGHDNLYWYRRVMGKEIKFLLHFVKESKQDESGMPNNRFLAERTGGTYSTLKVQPAELEDSGVYFCASSHTLEPGQGEPDTDTQYFGPGTRLTVL.

The CDR3 bases are TGTGCCAGCAGCTTGGCCGCGGGGTCTGGCACTGAAGCTTTCTTT. It encodes CASSLAAGSGTEAFF. This chain links TRBV5-6 with TRBJ1-1, with no clear D. The CDR3 consists of 15 residues. V gave up 0 bases and J gave up 4 bases, with 13 bases separating them. Germline assignment: CDR1 SGHDT and CDR2 YYEEEE.

Comment on this clone: Germline is not matched at one junction end, which may reflect a read error. The rearrangement links TRBV2 to TRBJ2-3; tentatively, D is TRBD2 (6 bases). This CDR3 has 14 residues. Germline CDR1 reads SNHLY; CDR2 reads FYNNEI. In DNA form, the CDR3 reads TGTGCCAGCAGGGAAGCTAGCGGCACAGATACGCAGTATTTT. Protein: CASREASGTDTQYF.

This clone was detected a few times. This chain uses TRBV6-1 with TRBJ1-2; D call uncertain. Trimming removed 0 bases at V and 4 bases at J, with 9 bases between. Germline V lookup: CDR1 MNHNS, CDR2 SASEGT. This CDR3 is 14 amino acids long. The DNA of the CDR3 is TGTGCCAGCAGTGAAGCTGGCTCTTTCTATGGCTACACCTTC. It codes for CASSEAGSFYGYTF.

The chain has TRBV11-2 and TRBJ2-3, with D tentatively TRBD2 (5 bases). This CDR3 has 14 amino acids. V lost 2 bases and J lost 5, with 11 bases in between. CDR1 and CDR2 from the germline V gene are SGHAT and FQNNGV. CDR3 protein: CASSLSSVGDTQYF. The CDR3, as DNA: TGTGCCAGCAGCTTAAGTAGCGTGGGAGATACGCAGTATTTT.

The chain uses TRBV5-4 and TRBJ1-2; D perhaps matches TRBD1 (6 bases). Germline CDR1 reads SGHNT; CDR2 reads YYREEE (reference sequence). Trimming removed 4 bases at V and 4 bases at J, with 8 bases between. CDR3 length equals 12 residues. CDR3 sequence (DNA): TGTGCCAGCAGCATGGACAGCTATGGCTACACCTTC. Amino acid sequence: CASSMDSYGYTF.

The chain joins TRBV2 to TRBJ2-4; no reliable D call. CDR3 size: 16 residues. V was trimmed by 6 bases and J by 5 bases, leaving 20 bases between them. Germline assignment: CDR1 SNHLY and CDR2 FYNNEI. The CDR3 DNA follows: TGTGCCAGCAGCTCACCAAGCTTCGCTCTCGAAAACATTCAGTACTTC. Its translation is CASSSPSFALENIQYF.

V and J are TRBV5-6 and TRBJ1-5; D possibly corresponds to TRBD1 (5 bases). Germline CDR1 SGHDT, CDR2 YYEEEE. V was cut by 1 base and J by 1 base, with 9 bases left in between. The CDR3 extends over 15 amino acids. The CDR3 nucleotides read TGTGCCAGCAGCTTGTTGGGGGGGAGCAATCAGCCCCAGCATTTT. It is translated as CASSLLGGSNQPQHF.

The chain is built from TRBV27 and TRBJ2-1; TRBD1 agrees at 7 bases. CDR3 size: 11 residues. V shed 4 bases, J shed 13 bases, and the junction held 4 bases outside the gene matches. Looked up from germline, CDR1 is MNHEY and CDR2 is SMNVEV (reference sequence). CDR3: CASSSRQGQFF. As DNA, the CDR3 is TGTGCCAGCAGTTCCCGACAGGGTCAGTTCTTC.

The V gene is TRBV5-1, the J gene TRBJ2-3; 14 nucleotides align to TRBD2. Germline V gene data show CDR1 as SGHRS and CDR2 as YFSETQ. With 6 bases clipped from V and 4 bases from J, the junction kept 1 base outside the gene matches. This CDR3 comprises 14 residues. CDR3 sequence reads: CASKTSGRADTQYF. The DNA of the CDR3 is TGCGCCAGCAAGACTAGCGGGAGGGCAGATACGCAGTATTTT. Full variable domain (missing parts from reference TRBV5-1 and TRBJ2-3): KAGVTQTPRYLIKTRGQQVTLSCSPISGHRSVSWYQQTPGQGLQFLFEYFSETQRNKGNFPGRFSGRQFSNSRSEMNVSTLELGDSALYLCASKTSGRADTQYFGPGTRLTVL.

This sequence joins TRBV7-9 and TRBJ2-3; the match to TRBD2 covers 11 bases. The CDR3 covers 15 residues. The V gene's germline CDR1 is SEHNR and CDR2 FQNEAQ (reference sequence). Trimming took 3 bases from V and 5 from J; bases not matched to a gene: 4. CDR3 coding DNA: TGTGCCAGCAGCTTTACTAGCGGGAGTTTAGATACGCAGTATTTT. Translating gives CASSFTSGSLDTQYF.